The 19 T cell receptor beta chains reported below all come from one sample, sequenced in a study of blood T cell repertoires in COVID-19. Profiled with immunoSEQ multiplex PCR; TCRdb holds only in-frame clones, not every one. The sample has about 99,000 clones, 87% seen once. Specimen: peripheral blood. Receptor source: a human donor in a cohort sampled during active COVID-19.

The CDR3 reads CASSLVGGTRETQYF. CDR3 nucleotide sequence: TGTGCCAGCAGCTTAGTCGGCGGAACACGGGAGACCCAGTACTTC. V and J are TRBV7-6 and TRBJ2-5; no firm D call. V dropped 1 base and J dropped 5 bases, with 14 bases sitting between them. Germline V gene lookup returns CDR1 SGHVS and CDR2 FNYEAQ. The CDR3 sequence is 15 residues long. Full variable domain (outside the CDR3, taken from reference TRBV7-6 and TRBJ2-5): GAGVSQSPRYKVTKRGQDVALRCDPISGHVSLYWYRQALGQGPEFLTYFNYEAQQDKSGLPNDRFSAERPEGSISTLTIQRTEQRDSAMYRCASSLVGGTRETQYFGPGTRLLVL.

V usage is TRBV28 and J usage is TRBJ2-3; D is possibly TRBD2 (5 bases). V was shortened by 5 bases and J by 6 bases, with 9 bases between the two germline ends. The CDR3 contains 12 residues. Germline V gene data show CDR1 as MDHEN and CDR2 as SYDVKM. The CDR3 bases are TGTGCCAGCAGTGAGGGCAGGGATACGCAGTATTTT. As protein: CASSEGRDTQYF.

This rearrangement joins TRBV6-5 to TRBJ2-1; possibly TRBD2 for D (6 bases). CDR1 MNHEY and CDR2 SVGAGI come from the germline V gene. The CDR3 loop spans 13 amino acids. Deletions cut 7 bases from V and 3 bases from J, with 10 bases between. The CDR3: CASNQDYYNEQFF. CDR3 coding DNA: TGTGCCAGCAACCAGGACTACTACAATGAGCAGTTCTTC.

This rearrangement joins TRBV3-1 (or the pseudogene TRBV3-2) to TRBJ2-2; D not certain. The germline CDR1 and CDR2 sequences are LGHDT and YNNKEL (reference sequence). The CDR3 spans 14 residues. V lost 3 bases to trimming and J lost 4 bases, with 9 bases between them. The chain's CDR3 is CASSHYSPTGELFF. The CDR3 nucleotides read TGTGCCAGCAGCCATTACAGCCCCACCGGGGAGCTGTTTTTT.

V gene TRBV7-9 combines with J gene TRBJ2-7; a weak D match, TRBD1 (6 bases). V lost 5 bases and J lost 3, with 8 bases in between. Per the germline V gene, CDR1 is SEHNR and CDR2 is FQNEAQ (reference sequence). This CDR3 is 12 amino acids long. Written as DNA, the CDR3 is TGTGCCAGCAGCCGACAGGACTACGAGCAGTACTTC. Translation gives CASSRQDYEQYF.

The V call is TRBV19, the J call TRBJ1-2; possible D gene TRBD1, 6 bases. The CDR3 runs to 13 residues. V gave up 3 bases and J gave up 8 bases, with 13 bases separating them. Germline V CDR1 and CDR2: LNHDA, SQIVND (reference sequence). CDR3 residues: CASSMQGRVGYTF. As DNA, the CDR3 is TGTGCCAGTAGTATGCAGGGGAGGGTCGGCTACACCTTC.

J is TRBJ2-5 and V is TRBV7-7, with no clear D. V lost 1 base, J lost 4 bases, and 7 bases lay in between. Germline V gene lookup returns CDR1 SSHAT and CDR2 FNYEAQ (reference sequence). CDR3 length equals 13 residues. CDR3 sequence reads: CASSLDSPETQYF. The CDR3 DNA reads TGTGCCAGCAGCTTAGACAGCCCAGAGACCCAGTACTTC.

The chain employs TRBV2 and TRBJ2-2; 8 bases align to TRBD2. The germline V gene has CDR1 SNHLY and CDR2 FYNNEI. The CDR3 extends over 13 amino acids. V trimming: 8 bases; J trimming: 6 bases; junction bases outside the gene matches: 5. The CDR3 DNA reads TGTGCCAGCTATCGGGGGGGTTCCGGGGAGCTGTTTTTT. Its translation: CASYRGGSGELFF.

The chain links TRBV10-3 to TRBJ1-5; tentative D call: TRBD1 (6 bases). In germline, CDR1 is ENHRY, CDR2 SYGVKD. The CDR3 sequence is 13 residues long. V was shortened by 6 bases and J by 3 bases, with 9 bases between the two germline ends. CDR3 sequence reads: CAISGQNNQPQHF. CDR3 coding DNA: TGTGCCATCAGCGGACAGAACAATCAGCCCCAGCATTTT.

This clone was observed once. The chain couples TRBV6-6 to TRBJ2-2; D perhaps matches TRBD2 (5 bases). CDR1 is MNHNY, CDR2 SVGAGI, per germline (reference sequence). This CDR3 is 16 amino acids long. V lost 0 bases and J 7 bases, leaving 15 bases between the germline ends. The DNA for the CDR3 is TGTGCCAGCAGTTACTCGAGGGAGAGAGGGCACGGGGAGCTGTTTTTT. This translates into CASSYSRERGHGELFF.

The rearrangement joins TRBV3-1 (or the pseudogene TRBV3-2) to TRBJ1-1, with unresolved D. Between the trimmed V and J ends, which lost 1 base and 3 bases, there was a span of 6 bases. The CDR3 spans 13 residues. Per germline, CDR1 LGHDT and CDR2 YNNKEL (reference sequence). Here the CDR3 reads CASSQVGDTEAFF. For the CDR3, the DNA is TGTGCCAGCAGCCAAGTAGGAGACACTGAAGCTTTCTTT.

This rearrangement joins TRBV15 to TRBJ2-6, with D unclear. The CDR3 runs 17 residues. The ends were cut back, 1 base at V and 0 bases at J, with 10 bases in the middle. Germline V lookup: CDR1 LNHNV, CDR2 YYDKDF (reference sequence). DNA for the CDR3: TGTGCCACCAGCAGAGGGCGGTTAAGCTCTGGGGCCAACGTCCTGACTTTC. It specifies CATSRGRLSSGANVLTF.

The rearrangement joins TRBV28 to TRBJ1-6, with D unresolved. CDR1 and CDR2 from the germline V gene are MDHEN and SYDVKM. The CDR3 totals 18 residues. The V and J ends lost 7 bases and 8 bases respectively, with 27 bases between them. CDR3 amino acids: CASTSLGSLSGVDSPLHF. The CDR3 DNA is TGTGCCAGCACCTCTCTAGGGAGCTTGTCGGGCGTGGATTCACCCCTCCACTTT.

V usage is TRBV19 and J usage is TRBJ2-2, with 16 bases identical to TRBD2. Germline CDR1 reads LNHDA; CDR2 reads SQIVND (reference sequence). V was clipped by 4 bases and J by 6 bases; unmatched bases: 2. CDR3 length: 16 residues. CDR3 in DNA: TGTGCCAGTAGTACGGGACTAGCGGGAGGGGCCGGGGAGCTGTTTTTT. Its translation: CASSTGLAGGAGELFF.

The rearrangement joins TRBV10-3 to TRBJ1-6, with a weak D call TRBD1 (5 bases). V was shortened by 0 bases and J by 10 bases, with 13 bases between the two germline ends. This CDR3 region has 15 residues. CDR1 is ENHRY and CDR2 is SYGVKD in the germline V gene. The CDR3 spells CAISESWARGSPLHF. For the CDR3, the DNA is TGTGCCATCAGTGAGTCTTGGGCTAGGGGATCACCCCTCCACTTT.

This chain uses TRBV7-3 with TRBJ2-3; 8 nucleotides agree with TRBD1. CDR1 is SGHTA and CDR2 is FQGTGA in the germline V gene. The CDR3 is 16 residues long. V gave up 4 bases and J gave up 2 bases; unmatched junction bases: 8. The CDR3 DNA follows: TGTGCCAGCAGCTCCGGGACAGGCCTTACCACAGATACGCAGTATTTT. Translation gives CASSSGTGLTTDTQYF.

The rearrangement uses TRBV25-1 and TRBJ2-3, with TRBD2 identical over 12 bases. V lost 2 bases to trimming and J lost 1 base; unmatched junction nucleotides: 4. The CDR3 spans 17 residues. CDR1 MGHDK and CDR2 SYGVNS come from the germline V gene. CDR3 protein: CASSETRLAGGTDTQYF. The CDR3, as DNA: TGTGCCAGCAGTGAAACTAGACTAGCGGGGGGCACAGATACGCAGTATTTT.

The CDR3 region is CASSSGSLNQPQHF. As DNA, the CDR3 is TGTGCCAGCAGTTCAGGATCCTTGAATCAGCCCCAGCATTTT. This chain uses TRBV28 with TRBJ1-5; D remains unclear. Trimming pared 4 bases from V and 4 bases from J, leaving 11 bases between. The CDR3 is 14 amino acids. The germline V gene has CDR1 MDHEN and CDR2 SYDVKM.

V gene TRBV6-4 combines with J gene TRBJ1-1, with a possible D match to TRBD1 (6 bases). Trimming shortened V by 3 bases and J by 11 bases, and 22 bases separated the two germline ends. This CDR3 is built from 15 residues. In germline, CDR1 is MRHNA, CDR2 SNTAGT. The CDR3 DNA sequence: TGTGCCAGCAGTGAACGACCTCAACAGGGAACCAAGGCTTTCTTT. Encoded protein: CASSERPQQGTKAFF.